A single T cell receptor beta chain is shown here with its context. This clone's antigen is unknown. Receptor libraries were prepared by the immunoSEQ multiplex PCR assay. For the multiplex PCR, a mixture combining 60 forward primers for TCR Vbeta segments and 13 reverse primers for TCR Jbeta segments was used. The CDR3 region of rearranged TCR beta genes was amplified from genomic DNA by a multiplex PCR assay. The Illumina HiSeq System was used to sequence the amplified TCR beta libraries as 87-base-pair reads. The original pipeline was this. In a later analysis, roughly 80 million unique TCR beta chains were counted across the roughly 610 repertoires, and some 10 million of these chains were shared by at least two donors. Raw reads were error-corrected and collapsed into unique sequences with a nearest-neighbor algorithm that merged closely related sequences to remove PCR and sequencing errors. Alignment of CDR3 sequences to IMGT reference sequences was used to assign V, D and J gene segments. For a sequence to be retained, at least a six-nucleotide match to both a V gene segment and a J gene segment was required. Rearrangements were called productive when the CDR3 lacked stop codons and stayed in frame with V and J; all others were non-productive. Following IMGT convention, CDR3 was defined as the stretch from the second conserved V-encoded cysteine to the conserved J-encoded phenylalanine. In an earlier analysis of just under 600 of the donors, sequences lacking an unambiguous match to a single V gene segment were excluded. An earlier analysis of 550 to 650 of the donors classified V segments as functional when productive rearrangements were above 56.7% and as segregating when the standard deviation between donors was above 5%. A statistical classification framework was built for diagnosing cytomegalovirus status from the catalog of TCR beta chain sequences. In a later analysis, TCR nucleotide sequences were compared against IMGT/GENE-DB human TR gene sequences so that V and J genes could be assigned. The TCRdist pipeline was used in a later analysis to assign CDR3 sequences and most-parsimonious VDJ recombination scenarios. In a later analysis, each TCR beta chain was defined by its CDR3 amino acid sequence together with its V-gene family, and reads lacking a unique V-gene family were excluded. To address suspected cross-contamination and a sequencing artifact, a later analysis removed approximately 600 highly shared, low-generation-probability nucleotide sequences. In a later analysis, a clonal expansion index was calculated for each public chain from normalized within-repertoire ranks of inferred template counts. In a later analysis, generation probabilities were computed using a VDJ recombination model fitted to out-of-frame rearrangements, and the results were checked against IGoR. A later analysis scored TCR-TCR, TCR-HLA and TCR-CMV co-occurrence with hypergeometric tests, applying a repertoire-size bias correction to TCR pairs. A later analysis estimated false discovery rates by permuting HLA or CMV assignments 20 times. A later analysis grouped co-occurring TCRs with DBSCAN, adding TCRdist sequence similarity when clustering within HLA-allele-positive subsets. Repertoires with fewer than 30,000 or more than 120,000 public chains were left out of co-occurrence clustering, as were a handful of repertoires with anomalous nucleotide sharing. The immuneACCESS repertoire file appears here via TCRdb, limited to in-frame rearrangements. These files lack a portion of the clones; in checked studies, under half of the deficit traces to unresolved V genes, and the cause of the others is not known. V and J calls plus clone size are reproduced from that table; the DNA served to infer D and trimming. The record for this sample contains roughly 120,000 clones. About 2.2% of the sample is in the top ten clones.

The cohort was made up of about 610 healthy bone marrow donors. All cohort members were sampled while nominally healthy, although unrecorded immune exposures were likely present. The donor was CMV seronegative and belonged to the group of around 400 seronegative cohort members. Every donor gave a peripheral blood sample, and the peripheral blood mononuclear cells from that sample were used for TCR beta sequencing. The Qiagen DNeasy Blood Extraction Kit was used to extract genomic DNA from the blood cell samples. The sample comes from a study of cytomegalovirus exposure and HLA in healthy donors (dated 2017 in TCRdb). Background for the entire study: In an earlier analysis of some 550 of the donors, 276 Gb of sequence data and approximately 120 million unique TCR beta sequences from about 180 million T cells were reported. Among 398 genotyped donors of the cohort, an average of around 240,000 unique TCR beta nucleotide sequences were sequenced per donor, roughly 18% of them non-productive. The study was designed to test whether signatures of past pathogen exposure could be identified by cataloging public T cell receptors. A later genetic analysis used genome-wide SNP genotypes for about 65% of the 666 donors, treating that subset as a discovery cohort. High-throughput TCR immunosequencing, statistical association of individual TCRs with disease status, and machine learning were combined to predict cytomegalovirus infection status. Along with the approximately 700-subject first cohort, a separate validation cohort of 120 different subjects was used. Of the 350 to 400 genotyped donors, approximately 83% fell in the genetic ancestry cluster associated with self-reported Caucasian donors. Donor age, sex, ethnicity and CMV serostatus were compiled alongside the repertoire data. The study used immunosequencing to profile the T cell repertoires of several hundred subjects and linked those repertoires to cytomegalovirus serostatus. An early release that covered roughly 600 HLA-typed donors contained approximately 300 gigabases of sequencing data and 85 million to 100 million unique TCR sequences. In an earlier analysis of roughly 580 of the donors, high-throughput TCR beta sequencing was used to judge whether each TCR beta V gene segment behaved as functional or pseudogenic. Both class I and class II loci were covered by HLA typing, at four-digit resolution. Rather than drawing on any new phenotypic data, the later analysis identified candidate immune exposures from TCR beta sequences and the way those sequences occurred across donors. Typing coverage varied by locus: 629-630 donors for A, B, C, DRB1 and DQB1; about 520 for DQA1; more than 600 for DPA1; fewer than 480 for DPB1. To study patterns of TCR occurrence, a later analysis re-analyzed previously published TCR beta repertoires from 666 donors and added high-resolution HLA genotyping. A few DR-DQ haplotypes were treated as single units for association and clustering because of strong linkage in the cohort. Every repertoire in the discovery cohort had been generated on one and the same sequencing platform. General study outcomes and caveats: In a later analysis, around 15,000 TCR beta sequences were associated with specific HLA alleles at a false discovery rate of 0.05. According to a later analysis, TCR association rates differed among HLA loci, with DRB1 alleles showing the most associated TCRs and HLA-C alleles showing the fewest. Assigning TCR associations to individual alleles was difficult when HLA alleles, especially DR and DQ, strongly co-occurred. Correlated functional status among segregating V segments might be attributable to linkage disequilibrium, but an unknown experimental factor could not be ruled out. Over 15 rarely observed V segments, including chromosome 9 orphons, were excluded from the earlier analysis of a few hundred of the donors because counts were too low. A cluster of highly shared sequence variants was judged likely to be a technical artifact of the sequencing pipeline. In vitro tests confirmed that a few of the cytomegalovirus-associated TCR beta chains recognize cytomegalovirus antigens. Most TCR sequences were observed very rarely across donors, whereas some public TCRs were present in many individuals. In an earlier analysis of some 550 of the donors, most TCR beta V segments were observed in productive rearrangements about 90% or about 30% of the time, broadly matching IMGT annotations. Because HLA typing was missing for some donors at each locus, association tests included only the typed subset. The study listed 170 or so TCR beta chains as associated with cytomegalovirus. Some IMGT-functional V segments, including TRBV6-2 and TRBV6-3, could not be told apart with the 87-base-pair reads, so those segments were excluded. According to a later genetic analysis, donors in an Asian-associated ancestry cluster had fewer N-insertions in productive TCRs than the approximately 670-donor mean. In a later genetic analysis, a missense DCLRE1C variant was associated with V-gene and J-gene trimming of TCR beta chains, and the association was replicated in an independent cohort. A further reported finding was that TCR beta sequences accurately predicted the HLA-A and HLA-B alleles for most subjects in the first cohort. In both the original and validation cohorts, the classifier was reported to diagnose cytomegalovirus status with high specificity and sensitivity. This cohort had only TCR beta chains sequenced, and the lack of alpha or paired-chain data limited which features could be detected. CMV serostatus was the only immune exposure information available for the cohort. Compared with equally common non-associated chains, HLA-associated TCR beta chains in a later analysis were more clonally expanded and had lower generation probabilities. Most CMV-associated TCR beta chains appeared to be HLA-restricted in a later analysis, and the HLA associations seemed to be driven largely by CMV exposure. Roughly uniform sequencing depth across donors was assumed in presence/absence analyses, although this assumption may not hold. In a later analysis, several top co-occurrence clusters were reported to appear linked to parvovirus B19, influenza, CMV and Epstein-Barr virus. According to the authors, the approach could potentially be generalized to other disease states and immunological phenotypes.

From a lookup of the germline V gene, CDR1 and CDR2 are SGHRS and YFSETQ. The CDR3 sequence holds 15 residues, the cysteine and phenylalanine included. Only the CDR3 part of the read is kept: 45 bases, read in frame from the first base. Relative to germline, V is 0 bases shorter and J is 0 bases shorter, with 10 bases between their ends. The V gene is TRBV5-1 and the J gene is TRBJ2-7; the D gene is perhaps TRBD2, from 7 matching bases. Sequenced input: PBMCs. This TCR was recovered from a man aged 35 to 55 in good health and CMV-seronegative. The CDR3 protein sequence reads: CASSLGGGGSYEQYF. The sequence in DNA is TGCGCCAGCAGCTTGGGGGGAGGGGGCTCCTACGAGCAGTACTTC.